This TCR beta chain comes out of a study of tumor-infiltrating lymphocytes in primary liver carcinoma. TCR beta cDNA was reverse-transcribed from 500 ng of total RNA. The reaction used a constant-region primer and ProtoScript II reverse transcriptase. Libraries for TCR beta were built through three nested multiplex PCR rounds, which together made up a slightly modified ARM-PCR procedure. With TRBV1-TRBV30 forward primers and a C-beta reverse primer, the first two PCR rounds were run for around 11 cycles each. A single record per CDR3 protein comes from TCRdb applying MiXCR to the multiplex PCR reads. This table has more than 95,000 distinct CDR3 sequences, 64% appearing once. This clonotype was detected ten times or more. From around 18-30 mg of unsorted bulk tissue, DNA and RNA were co-extracted together. Each sampled tumor had five separate regions taken from it. Each tumor sample had over 75% viable tumor cells.

V lost 6 bases, J lost 9 bases, and 12 bases lay in between. The germline V gene encodes CDR1 MNHEY and CDR2 SVGAGI. The CDR3 loop spans 11 amino acids. Sequenced: liver tumor tissue from sampling region 3. Sample subset: tumor region T3, left-lateral pole. The receptor was isolated from a woman aged 55-75 years with primary liver carcinoma and hepatitis B virus infection. This rearrangement joins TRBV6-5 to TRBJ2-7; possibly TRBD1 for D (5 bases). CDR3 DNA sequence: TGTGCCAGCAGAAAAGGGGTCTGGCAGTACTTC. It is translated as CASRKGVWQYF.